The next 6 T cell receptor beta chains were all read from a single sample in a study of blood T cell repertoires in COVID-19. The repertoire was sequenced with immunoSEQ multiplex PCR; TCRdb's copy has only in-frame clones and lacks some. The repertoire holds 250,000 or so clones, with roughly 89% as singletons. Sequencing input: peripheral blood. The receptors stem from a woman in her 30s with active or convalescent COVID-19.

CDR3 sequence: CATSDADRAGEQFF. The CDR3 DNA sequence: TGTGCCACCAGTGACGCAGACAGGGCAGGTGAGCAGTTCTTC. This rearrangement joins TRBV24-1 to TRBJ2-1; 7 bases align to TRBD1. The CDR3 is made up of 14 amino acids. CDR1 is KGHDR and CDR2 is SFDVKD in the germline V gene. Trimming at V came to 4 bases and at J to 9 bases, leaving 8 bases not matched to a gene.

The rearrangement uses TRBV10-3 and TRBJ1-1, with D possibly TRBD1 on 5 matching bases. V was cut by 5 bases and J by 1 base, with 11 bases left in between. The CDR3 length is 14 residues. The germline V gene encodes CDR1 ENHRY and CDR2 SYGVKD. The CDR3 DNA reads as TGTGCCATCAGTATCAAAACAGGGAACACTGAAGCTTTCTTT. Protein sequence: CAISIKTGNTEAFF.

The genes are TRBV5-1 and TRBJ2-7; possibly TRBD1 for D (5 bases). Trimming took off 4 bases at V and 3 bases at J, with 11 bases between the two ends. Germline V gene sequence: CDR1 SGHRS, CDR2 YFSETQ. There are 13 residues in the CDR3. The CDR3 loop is CASSTSQGYEQYF. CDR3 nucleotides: TGCGCCAGCAGCACCAGTCAGGGCTACGAGCAGTACTTC. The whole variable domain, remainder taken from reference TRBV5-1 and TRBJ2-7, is KAGVTQTPRYLIKTRGQQVTLSCSPISGHRSVSWYQQTPGQGLQFLFEYFSETQRNKGNFPGRFSGRQFSNSRSEMNVSTLELGDSALYLCASSTSQGYEQYFGPGTRLTVT.

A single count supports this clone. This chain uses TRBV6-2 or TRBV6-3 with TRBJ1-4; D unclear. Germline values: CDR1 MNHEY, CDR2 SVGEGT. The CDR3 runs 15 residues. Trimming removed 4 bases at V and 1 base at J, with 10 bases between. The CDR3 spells CASSFRLLTNEKLFF. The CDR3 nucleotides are TGTGCCAGCAGTTTCAGGTTGTTAACTAATGAAAAACTGTTTTTT.

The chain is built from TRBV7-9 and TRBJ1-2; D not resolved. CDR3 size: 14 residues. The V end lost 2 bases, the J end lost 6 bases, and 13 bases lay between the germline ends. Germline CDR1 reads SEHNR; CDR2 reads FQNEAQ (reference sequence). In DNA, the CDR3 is TGTGCCAGCAGCTTAAGTTCCGCGGTTAATGGCTACACCTTC. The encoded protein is CASSLSSAVNGYTF.

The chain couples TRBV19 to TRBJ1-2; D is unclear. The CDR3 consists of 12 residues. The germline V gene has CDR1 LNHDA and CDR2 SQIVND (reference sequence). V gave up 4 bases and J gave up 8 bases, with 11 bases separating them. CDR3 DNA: TGTGCCAGTAGTACAGTGACGGGGGGCTACACCTTC. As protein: CASSTVTGGYTF.